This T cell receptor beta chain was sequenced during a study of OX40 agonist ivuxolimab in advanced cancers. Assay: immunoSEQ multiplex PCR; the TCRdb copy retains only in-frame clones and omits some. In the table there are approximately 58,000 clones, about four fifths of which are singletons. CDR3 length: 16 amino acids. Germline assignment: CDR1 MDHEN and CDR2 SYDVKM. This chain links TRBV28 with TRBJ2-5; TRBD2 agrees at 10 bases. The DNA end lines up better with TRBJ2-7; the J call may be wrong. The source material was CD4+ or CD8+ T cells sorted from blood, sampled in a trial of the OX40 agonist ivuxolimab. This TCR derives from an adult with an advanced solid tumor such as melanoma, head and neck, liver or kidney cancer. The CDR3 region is CASRDASAGGPYEQYF. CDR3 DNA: TGTGCCAGCAGGGACGCGTCAGCGGGAGGGCCTTACGAGCAGTACTTC.